Below, 9 T cell receptor beta chains from the same sample are listed, as sequenced in a study of control samples from healthy donors and cancer patients. Assay: immunoSEQ multiplex PCR; the TCRdb copy retains only in-frame clones and omits some. The table lists about 110,000 clones, approximately 82% of them singletons. Sequencing input: blood. The source of these receptors is a man aged 18 to 29 in good health.

The CDR3, as DNA: TGTGCCAGCAGGGGGACAGGGGGCTATCAGCCCCAGCATTTT. Amino acids: CASRGTGGYQPQHF. The V and J genes are TRBV2 and TRBJ1-5; 12 nucleotides match TRBD1. The CDR3 length is 14 residues. V shed 6 bases and J 5 bases; nucleotides not matched to a gene: 2. Germline assignment: CDR1 SNHLY and CDR2 FYNNEI.

This clone was observed a few times. The chain uses TRBV19 and TRBJ2-3; a possible D gene is TRBD2 (6 bases). Trimming took 7 bases from V and 3 from J, leaving 17 bases between them. The CDR3 has 15 residues. Germline V CDR1 and CDR2: LNHDA, SQIVND (reference sequence). The CDR3 loop reads CASIPRREVTDTQYF. CDR3 DNA: TGTGCCAGTATCCCTCGGCGGGAAGTTACAGATACGCAGTATTTT.

The J gene is TRBJ1-2, the V gene TRBV7-2; D is unclear. The CDR3 loop spans 13 amino acids. The V gene lost 1 base and the J gene lost 2 bases, with 5 bases spanning the gap. Germline V lookup: CDR1 SGHTA, CDR2 FQGNSA. In DNA, the CDR3 is TGTGCCAGCAGCTTAGGAGACAACTATGGCTACACCTTC. Amino acid sequence: CASSLGDNYGYTF.

In DNA, the CDR3 is TGTGCCAGCAGCTCGGGCGCCTCTCCCTACGAGCAGTACTTC. It specifies CASSSGASPYEQYF. This chain links TRBV7-9 with TRBJ2-7; D remains unclear. The germline V gene encodes CDR1 SEHNR and CDR2 FQNEAQ (reference sequence). The CDR3 is made up of 14 amino acids. V was clipped by 4 bases and J by 2 bases, with 12 bases between them.

The CDR3 bases are TGTGCCAGCAATCGGGGACACACCGCTCTAGGTGGCTACACCTTC. This encodes CASNRGHTALGGYTF. The gene calls are TRBV6-5 and TRBJ1-2, with D possibly TRBD1 on 6 matching bases. Trimming removed 7 bases from V and 7 bases from J, with 22 bases in between. The CDR3 has 15 residues. In germline, CDR1 is MNHEY, CDR2 SVGAGI.

Comment on this clone: The same CDR3 can be traced to other DNA sequences in this sample. DNA for the CDR3: TGCGCCAGCAGTGAGTCGGGGGGCGGAGAGACCCAGTACTTC. It encodes CASSESGGGETQYF. The chain links TRBV10-1 to TRBJ2-5; D tentatively fits TRBD1 or TRBD2 (6 bases each). CDR1 and CDR2 (germline): WNHNN, SYGVQD (reference sequence). There are 14 residues in the CDR3. V gave up 0 bases and J gave up 4 bases, with 9 bases separating them.

This chain connects TRBV6-5 to TRBJ2-5; the D is unclear. Germline-derived CDR1 and CDR2 are MNHEY and SVGAGI. CDR3 size: 15 residues. The germline V and J ends were trimmed by 0 bases and 7 bases, with 15 bases remaining between them. The chain's CDR3 is CASSYSDRAQATQYF. In DNA form, the CDR3 reads TGTGCCAGCAGTTACTCAGACCGGGCCCAGGCGACCCAGTACTTC.

The rearrangement links TRBV3-1 (or the pseudogene TRBV3-2) to TRBJ2-3; 8 positions agree with TRBD2. Trimming took 5 bases from V and 1 from J; bases not matched to a gene: 2. There are 14 residues in the CDR3. Germline V gene data show CDR1 as LGHDT and CDR2 as YNNKEL (reference sequence). The CDR3 sequence: CASSGTRGTDTQYF. The CDR3 nucleotides are TGTGCCAGCAGCGGGACTAGGGGCACAGATACGCAGTATTTT.

This sequence joins TRBV27 and TRBJ2-7; D is perhaps TRBD1 or TRBD2 (5 bases each). V was cut by 2 bases and J by 5 bases, with 13 bases left in between. The CDR3 consists of 14 residues. Germline V gene data show CDR1 as MNHEY and CDR2 as SMNVEV (reference sequence). DNA of the CDR3: TGTGCCAGCAGTTTAGGTGGGACCCCCGACGAGCAGTACTTC. Amino acids: CASSLGGTPDEQYF.